Shown below are 13 T cell receptor beta chains from a single sample sequenced in a study of T cell repertoires in cytomegalovirus infection (dated by TCRdb to between 2018 and 2020). Sequenced using an Illumina HiSeq 1500. TCRdb passed the public sequencing reads through fastp at Q25 and MiXCR, retaining productive beta sequences. Rows with a matching CDR3 protein are joined into one entry that keeps the most common DNA and genes. The table for this sample lists about 120,000 distinct CDR3 sequences; roughly 31% of them were counted only once. 41% of the sample is in the top ten clones. These receptors are not linked to any known antigen. The treatment or condition label corresponds to: in vitro stimulation with specific CMV peptide epitopes to enrich CMV-specific T cells. The sample consisted of CD8+ T cells from cultured PBMCs, taken from culture after CMV antigen stimulation. The receptors derive from a human donor in good health (CMV status not recorded). Some clones in this sample may be carry-over from other donors' samples.

This clonotype was seen a few times. The chain couples TRBV5-1 to TRBJ2-4, with 7 bases that match TRBD1. CDR3 size: 16 residues. V shed 4 bases, J shed 8 bases, and the junction held 15 bases outside the gene matches. Germline V gene lookup returns CDR1 SGHRS and CDR2 YFSETQ. CDR3 amino acids: CASSMYGQERTDIQYF. Here the CDR3 DNA reads TGCGCCAGCAGCATGTACGGACAGGAGCGAACGGACATTCAGTACTTC.

The chain uses TRBV7-6 and TRBJ2-1; D is unclear. V was pared by 5 bases and J by 0 bases, with 14 bases between. From germline, CDR1 is SGHVS and CDR2 FNYEAQ. The CDR3 is 16 residues long. CDR3: CASSLGPASSYNEQFF. The CDR3 DNA is TGTGCCAGCAGCCTAGGACCCGCTAGCTCCTACAATGAGCAGTTCTTC.

J is TRBJ1-4 and V is TRBV6-5; D ambiguous. Germline CDR1 reads MNHEY; CDR2 reads SVGAGI. There are 13 residues in the CDR3. The V and J ends lost 4 bases and 10 bases respectively, with 13 bases between them. CDR3 region: CASSSHFPAKLFF. For the CDR3, the DNA is TGTGCCAGCAGTTCCCACTTCCCGGCAAAACTGTTTTTT.

This clonotype has ten or more counts. This chain joins TRBV7-6 and TRBJ2-2; D may be TRBD2 (5 bases). CDR1 and CDR2 (germline): SGHVS, FNYEAQ. This CDR3 has 13 amino acids. With 10 bases removed from V and 6 bases from J, the gap between germline ends came to 15 bases. CDR3 loop: CAIDVARAGELFF. DNA of the CDR3: TGTGCCATCGACGTAGCGAGGGCCGGGGAGCTGTTTTTT.

This chain links TRBV7-6 with TRBJ2-1, with D tentatively TRBD1 or TRBD2 (5 bases each). Trimming took 3 bases from V and 6 from J, leaving 12 bases between them. CDR1 is SGHVS and CDR2 is FNYEAQ in the germline V gene. The CDR3 spans 14 residues. CDR3 sequence reads: CASSLTGAGNEQFF. CDR3 in DNA: TGTGCCAGCAGCTTGACCGGGGCAGGCAATGAGCAGTTCTTC.

This clonotype was detected ten times or more. The chain couples TRBV11-2 to TRBJ2-1; 7 bases line up with TRBD2. The CDR3 loop spans 14 amino acids. V dropped 7 bases and J dropped 6; count of bases not matched to a gene: 9. Germline values: CDR1 SGHAT, CDR2 FQNNGV. CDR3 nucleotides: TGTGCCAGCACCACCCCGGGGAGGGCCAATGAGCAGTTCTTC. It yields the protein CASTTPGRANEQFF.

The chain is built from TRBV4-1 and TRBJ1-1; D gene ambiguous. V lost 1 base and J lost 4, with 10 bases in between. This CDR3 comprises 14 residues. Germline values: CDR1 MGHRA, CDR2 YSYEKL. In nucleotides, the CDR3 is TGCGCCAGCAGCCAAGTATCGGTTGGCACTGAAGCTTTCTTT. Residues: CASSQVSVGTEAFF.

The V call is TRBV6-6, the J call TRBJ2-5; a weak D match, TRBD1 (6 bases). V lost 6 bases, J lost 0 bases, and 8 bases lay in between. The CDR3 runs 13 residues. The germline CDR1 and CDR2 sequences are MNHNY and SVGAGI (reference sequence). The CDR3 sequence is CASRGDNQETQYF. The CDR3 DNA reads TGTGCCAGCAGGGGGGACAACCAAGAGACCCAGTACTTC.

This clonotype was found a few times. This chain links TRBV12-3 or TRBV12-4 with TRBJ2-1, with D possibly being TRBD2 (5 bases). V was pared by 3 bases and J by 5 bases, with 14 bases between. The CDR3 sequence is 15 residues long. In DNA, the CDR3 is TGTGCCAGCAGTTTTTCAATTGAGGGTAACAATGAGCAGTTCTTC. It yields the protein CASSFSIEGNNEQFF.

This clonotype appeared many times. CDR3 in amino acids: CAISESSQGEYQPQHF. The DNA of the CDR3 is TGTGCCATCAGTGAGTCGTCACAGGGGGAGTATCAGCCCCAGCATTTT. The chain links TRBV10-3 to TRBJ1-5; 8 bases fit TRBD1. The ends lost 0 bases at V and 5 bases at J; junction bases unmatched: 6. The germline V gene encodes CDR1 ENHRY and CDR2 SYGVKD. The CDR3 extends over 16 amino acids.

This clonotype was seen only a few times. This sequence joins TRBV6-2 or TRBV6-3 and TRBJ1-5; D uncertain. The CDR3 has 15 amino acids. The V and J ends lost 1 base and 2 bases respectively, with 9 bases between them. The V gene's germline CDR1 is MNHEY and CDR2 SVGEGT. This chain's CDR3 is CASSYFREGNQPQHF. DNA of the CDR3: TGTGCCAGCAGTTACTTCCGGGAGGGCAATCAGCCCCAGCATTTT.

This rearrangement joins TRBV10-2 to TRBJ2-1; D is unclear. CDR1 and CDR2 (germline): WSHSY, SAAADI. Deletions cut 4 bases from V and 2 bases from J, with 0 bases between. The CDR3 loop spans 11 amino acids. For the CDR3, the DNA is TGCGCCAGCAGTGCCTACAATGAGCAGTTCTTC. It codes for CASSAYNEQFF.

The V gene is TRBV6-5, the J gene TRBJ1-6; D is unclear. Trimming shortened V by 2 bases and J by 7 bases, and 12 bases separated the two germline ends. This CDR3 is 15 amino acids long. Germline CDR1 MNHEY, CDR2 SVGAGI. CDR3 DNA sequence: TGTGCCAGCAGTTACACGGCAGGAATGAATTCACCCCTCCACTTT. Its protein is CASSYTAGMNSPLHF.